This entry concerns a single T cell receptor (beta chain). Its antigen is currently unknown. The data derive from a study of T cell responses to AZD1222 COVID-19 vaccine. Here immunoSEQ multiplex PCR was the method, and the copy in TCRdb shows in-frame clones only, minus some. This sample has roughly 65,000 clones; over 60% occur once, and the top ten carry 9.5% to 13%. General study findings and limits: Increases in Spike-specific TCR breadth and depth were seen after two AZD1222 doses.

The length of the CDR3 is 14 residues. The germline V and J ends were trimmed by 3 bases and 0 bases, with 9 bases remaining between them. Germline CDR1 and CDR2: KGHSH and LQKENI. The clonotype comes from an adult in good health. V gene TRBV18 combines with J gene TRBJ2-7, with unresolved D. Sequencing used peripheral blood, obtained on day 0 of AZD1222 vaccination. The CDR3 bases are TGTGCCAGCTCACCCCCCGACATCTCCTACGAGCAGTACTTC. Its protein is CASSPPDISYEQYF. The full variable domain, its missing parts supplied by reference TRBV18 and TRBJ2-7, is NAGVMQNPRHLVRRRGQEARLRCSPMKGHSHVYWYRQLPEEGLKFMVYLQKENIIDESGMPKERFSAEFPKEGPSILRIQQVVRGDSAAYFCASSPPDISYEQYFGPGTRLTVT.